These 18 T cell receptor beta chains came from one sample sequenced in a study of radiation and T cells in renal cell carcinoma. The time point here: blood 2 weeks post-SBRT. Treatment meaning: 15 Gy SBRT to primary tumor, nephrectomy 4 weeks later. Repertoires were generated with immunoSEQ multiplex PCR, while TCRdb's copy carries only in-frame clones and drops some. The sample shows roughly 150,000 clones, roughly 90% of them seen only once. The starting material was blood, obtained from a patient whose treatment included radiotherapy and nephrectomy. The origin of the receptors is a woman in her fifties or sixties with renal cell carcinoma.

J is TRBJ2-7 and V is TRBV11-2; TRBD1 matches 7 bases. Germline-derived CDR1 and CDR2 are SGHAT and FQNNGV. V shed 3 bases, J shed 2 bases, and the junction held 10 bases outside the gene matches. The CDR3 has 16 amino acids. CDR3: CASSFGRQGITYEQYF. For the CDR3, the DNA is TGTGCCAGCAGCTTCGGGCGACAGGGAATAACCTACGAGCAGTACTTC.

This chain links TRBV7-3 with TRBJ1-2; maybe TRBD1 (5 bases). The CDR3 spans 15 residues. Germline V lookup: CDR1 SGHTA, CDR2 FQGTGA. Trimming took 6 bases from V and 4 from J, leaving 18 bases between them. The CDR3, as DNA: TGTGCCAGCAGTGAAGACCCGGGACTGGGCTATGGCTACACCTTC. Protein sequence: CASSEDPGLGYGYTF.

The CDR3 reads CASSQKGRVAGELFF. CDR3 coding DNA: TGTGCCAGTAGTCAGAAAGGGAGGGTCGCCGGGGAGCTGTTTTTT. The chain uses TRBV19 and TRBJ2-2; TRBD2 matches at 7 bases. Trimming removed 5 bases from V and 6 bases from J; junction bases left unmatched: 9. The CDR3 length is 15 residues. The germline gives CDR1 LNHDA, CDR2 SQIVND (reference sequence).

This clone was seen a few times. The V and J genes are TRBV19 and TRBJ2-1, with D maybe TRBD1 (5 bases). This CDR3 comprises 14 residues. V shed 5 bases and J shed 7 bases, with 15 bases lying between them. The germline gives CDR1 LNHDA, CDR2 SQIVND (reference sequence). CDR3 bases: TGTGCCAGTAGTGGAGCCAGGGCTGGGAATGAGCAGTTCTTC. Amino acid sequence: CASSGARAGNEQFF.

The V call is TRBV9, the J call TRBJ2-7; D gene uncertain. Trimming removed 0 bases at V and 1 base at J, with 11 bases between. This CDR3 region has 15 residues. CDR1 is SGDLS, CDR2 YYNGEE, per germline. CDR3 nucleotide sequence: TGTGCCAGCAGCGTAGGGAGCACTACTTCCTACGAGCAGTACTTC. Residues: CASSVGSTTSYEQYF.

The chain is built from TRBV7-2 and TRBJ2-1, with 8 bases lining up with TRBD2. Trimming removed 5 bases from V and 8 bases from J; junction bases left unmatched: 11. The CDR3 has 15 residues. Germline CDR1 is SGHTA and CDR2 is FQGNSA. CDR3: CASSPTGAGDYEQFF. As DNA, the CDR3 is TGTGCCAGCAGCCCCACGGGAGCGGGGGACTATGAGCAGTTCTTC.

The chain combines TRBV7-2 with TRBJ1-4, with 9 bases lining up with TRBD1. This CDR3 is 15 amino acids long. The V and J ends lost 5 bases and 8 bases, in that order; junction bases with no gene match: 9. Looked up from germline, CDR1 is SGHTA and CDR2 is FQGNSA. Written as DNA, the CDR3 is TGTGCCAGCAGCCTGGGGGACAGGGCAGAGGAAAAACTGTTTTTT. Its protein is CASSLGDRAEEKLFF.

The chain combines TRBV10-1 with TRBJ1-5; 9 nucleotides agree with TRBD1. After removal of 8 bases from V and 7 bases from J, the junction contained 18 bases not matched to a gene. CDR1 is WNHNN and CDR2 is SYGVQD in the germline V gene (reference sequence). The CDR3 has 17 residues. The CDR3 here is CASGRTFWTGVEQPQHF. The CDR3 DNA reads TGCGCCAGCGGTAGGACTTTTTGGACAGGGGTTGAGCAGCCCCAGCATTTT.

The chain employs TRBV7-9 and TRBJ1-2; D not certain. V lost 5 bases and J 0 bases, leaving 16 bases between the germline ends. This CDR3 region has 16 residues. Germline V gene data show CDR1 as SEHNR and CDR2 as FQNEAQ (reference sequence). The CDR3 sequence: CASSPRDLRANYGYTF. CDR3 coding DNA: TGTGCCAGCAGCCCTCGCGACCTACGAGCTAACTATGGCTACACCTTC.

The V gene is TRBV6-1, the J gene TRBJ1-2; D uncertain. Germline-derived CDR1 and CDR2 are MNHNS and SASEGT. This CDR3 is built from 13 residues. The V end was cut by 5 bases, the J end by 3 bases, with 10 bases between. Here the CDR3 reads CASSPLGHYGYTF. DNA for the CDR3: TGTGCCAGCAGTCCCTTGGGTCACTATGGCTACACCTTC.

This clone is a singleton in its sample. The chain is built from TRBV5-1 and TRBJ1-6; tentatively, D is TRBD1 (6 bases). Per the germline V gene, CDR1 is SGHRS and CDR2 is YFSETQ. The V end lost 2 bases, the J end lost 7 bases, and 16 bases lay between the germline ends. The CDR3 extends over 16 amino acids. In DNA form, the CDR3 reads TGCGCCAGCAGCTTAAAACAGGGAGCGGGGAATTCACCCCTCCACTTT. It yields the protein CASSLKQGAGNSPLHF.

The chain couples TRBV29-1 to TRBJ2-7, with 10 bases fitting TRBD2. The CDR3 covers 15 residues. The germline CDR1 and CDR2 sequences are SQVTM and ANQGSEA. V lost 5 bases, J lost 0 bases, and 7 bases stayed unmatched. DNA of the CDR3: TGCAGCGTTTTTAAGCTAGCGGGGGTCTCCTACGAGCAGTACTTC. This codes for CSVFKLAGVSYEQYF.

This clone was detected many times. The chain is built from TRBV7-2 and TRBJ2-5, with 7 nucleotides matching TRBD1. The germline gives CDR1 SGHTA, CDR2 FQGNSA. The V gene end was trimmed by 4 bases and the J gene end by 2 bases; junction bases not matched to a gene: 13. There are 17 residues in the CDR3. The DNA for the CDR3 is TGTGCCAGCAGCTCCCCTCATTACAGGGGTCGTCAAGAGACCCAGTACTTC. Protein: CASSSPHYRGRQETQYF.

This chain links TRBV9 with TRBJ1-1; D is undetermined. The V gene lost 0 bases and the J gene lost 1 base, with 10 bases spanning the gap. The CDR3 sequence is 15 residues long. Germline V gene data show CDR1 as SGDLS and CDR2 as YYNGEE. The CDR3 DNA is TGTGCCAGCAGCGTAGGGGGTCAGGCGAACACTGAAGCTTTCTTT. Its translation is CASSVGGQANTEAFF.

This clone was found once. At one of its ends the junction is not consistent with the germline gene, which may arise from a read error. V gene TRBV30 combines with J gene TRBJ2-3; 8 nucleotides line up with TRBD2. The CDR3 length is 16 residues. CDR1 is GTSNPN, CDR2 SVGIG, per germline (reference sequence). DNA of the CDR3: TGTGCCTGGGGTGTCCGGGGGGGTCTCCCCGGGGATACGCAGTATTTT. It encodes CAWGVRGGLPGDTQYF. Based on the CDR3 plus reference TRBV30 and TRBJ2-3, the full variable domain is SQTIHQWPATLVQPVGSPLSLECTVEGTSNPNLYWYRQAAGRGLQLLFYSVGIGQISSEVPQNLSASRPQDRQFILSSKKLLLSDSGFYLCAWGVRGGLPGDTQYFGPGTRLTVL.

The chain joins TRBV5-1 to TRBJ2-7; no clear D gene. CDR3 length: 11 amino acids. Germline-derived CDR1 and CDR2 are SGHRS and YFSETQ. V shed 4 bases and J shed 3 bases, with 5 bases lying between them. CDR3 residues: CASSTDYEQYF. CDR3 bases: TGCGCCAGCAGCACTGACTACGAGCAGTACTTC.

This chain joins TRBV4-3 and TRBJ1-2; D gene uncertain. Germline CDR1 reads LGHNA; CDR2 reads YSLEER. V lost 1 base to trimming and J lost 8 bases, with 17 bases between them. CDR3 size: 15 residues. CDR3 nucleotides: TGCGCCAGCAGCCAAGTCTGGGATTCTCCCGGCGGCTACACCTTC. Encoded protein: CASSQVWDSPGGYTF.

The rearrangement joins TRBV4-1 to TRBJ2-3, with 8 bases matching TRBD2. CDR1 is MGHRA and CDR2 is YSYEKL in the germline V gene. V shed 0 bases, J shed 3 bases, and the junction held 8 bases outside the gene matches. This CDR3 has 17 residues. CDR3 sequence (DNA): TGCGCCAGCAGCCAAGATGGGGCGGGGGGAACGACAGATACGCAGTATTTT. Its protein is CASSQDGAGGTTDTQYF.